This T cell receptor (beta chain) is from a study of regulatory T cells in long-lasting Graves disease. The time point was: newly diagnosed GD, antithyroid drugs for less than 3 months. RNA from PBMCs was the source of the TCR library. General study points: Comparison showed that persistent patients shared more public clonotypes (roughly 2,700) than new patients (966). Persistent disease showed a preference for TRBV28, TRBJ1-2 and TRBJ2-5.

Researchers made TCR beta libraries by using iRepertoire HTBI primers and running Arm-PCR on CDR3 regions. Each CDR3 protein gets one entry after TCRdb re-called the multiplex PCR reads with MiXCR. The sample has about 360,000 distinct CDR3 sequences, 15% to 20% seen once; the top ten hold around 21%. Germline CDR1 is SGHRS and CDR2 is YFSETQ. V shed 2 bases and J 6 bases; nucleotides not matched to a gene: 11. The CDR3 is made up of 17 amino acids. This clonotype was found many times. Antigen specificity is unknown. These data were likewise used in another study, on T cells in Graves' hyperthyroidism and ophthalmopathy. From that second work: Classification by a 13 V-J model distinguished ophthalmopathy from stable hyperthyroidism.

This chain connects TRBV5-1 to TRBJ2-3, with 11 nucleotides matching TRBD2. This TCR was recovered from a woman aged 18-29 years with Graves disease. The sample here was peripheral blood mononuclear cells (PBMCs), taken at new diagnosis, from a patient treated with antithyroid drugs. CDR3 in amino acids: CASSFSASASGRDTQYF. The CDR3 DNA follows: TGCGCCAGCAGCTTCTCGGCTTCGGCTAGCGGGAGGGATACGCAGTATTTT.